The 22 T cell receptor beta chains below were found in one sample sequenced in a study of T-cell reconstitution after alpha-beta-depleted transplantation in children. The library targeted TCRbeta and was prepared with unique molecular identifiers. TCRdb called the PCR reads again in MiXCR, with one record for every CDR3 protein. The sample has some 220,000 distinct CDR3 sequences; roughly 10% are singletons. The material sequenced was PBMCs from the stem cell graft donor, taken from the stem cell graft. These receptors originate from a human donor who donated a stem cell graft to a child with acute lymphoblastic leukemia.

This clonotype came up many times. The CDR3 coding sequence is TGCAGCGGGAAGGACATTTGGGTGGATGAGCAGTTCTTC. This codes for CSGKDIWVDEQFF. V usage is TRBV29-1 and J usage is TRBJ2-1; a possible D gene is TRBD1 (5 bases). CDR3 size: 13 residues. CDR1 is SQVTM and CDR2 is ANQGSEA in the germline V gene. The germline V and J ends were trimmed by 7 bases and 8 bases, with 18 bases remaining between them.

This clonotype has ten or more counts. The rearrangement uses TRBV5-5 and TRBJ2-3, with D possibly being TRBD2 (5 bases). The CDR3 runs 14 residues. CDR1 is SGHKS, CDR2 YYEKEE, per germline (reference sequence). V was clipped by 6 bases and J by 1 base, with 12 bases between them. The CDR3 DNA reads TGTGCCAGCATTCTCCTAGCCCGCACAGATACGCAGTATTTT. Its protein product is CASILLARTDTQYF.

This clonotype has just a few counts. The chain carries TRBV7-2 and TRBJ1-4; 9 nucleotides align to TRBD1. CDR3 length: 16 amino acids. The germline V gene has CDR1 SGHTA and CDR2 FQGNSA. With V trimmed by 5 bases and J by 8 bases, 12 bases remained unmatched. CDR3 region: CASSPHPGQGGEKLFF. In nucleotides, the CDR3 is TGTGCCAGCAGCCCTCATCCGGGACAGGGAGGGGAAAAACTGTTTTTT.

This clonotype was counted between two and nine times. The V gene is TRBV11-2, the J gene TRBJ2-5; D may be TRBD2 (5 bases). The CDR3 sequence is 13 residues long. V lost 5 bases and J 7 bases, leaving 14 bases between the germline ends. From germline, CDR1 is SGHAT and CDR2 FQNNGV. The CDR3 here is CASSQNQRATQYF. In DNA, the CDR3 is TGTGCCAGCAGCCAAAACCAGAGGGCGACCCAGTACTTC.

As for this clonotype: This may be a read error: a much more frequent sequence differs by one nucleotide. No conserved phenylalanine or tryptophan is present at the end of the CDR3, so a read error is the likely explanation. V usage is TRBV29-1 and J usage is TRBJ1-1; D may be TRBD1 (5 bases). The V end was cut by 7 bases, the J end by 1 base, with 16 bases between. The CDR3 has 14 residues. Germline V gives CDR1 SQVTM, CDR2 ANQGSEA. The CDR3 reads CSAEGPRGNTEAFY. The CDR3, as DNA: TGCAGCGCCGAGGGACCGAGGGGGAACACTGAAGCTTTCTAT.

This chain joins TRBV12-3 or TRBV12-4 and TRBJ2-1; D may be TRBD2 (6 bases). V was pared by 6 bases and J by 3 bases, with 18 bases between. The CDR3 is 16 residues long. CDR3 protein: CASRPTTSRFYNEQFF. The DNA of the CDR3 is TGTGCCAGCAGACCCACCACTAGCCGCTTCTACAATGAGCAGTTCTTC.

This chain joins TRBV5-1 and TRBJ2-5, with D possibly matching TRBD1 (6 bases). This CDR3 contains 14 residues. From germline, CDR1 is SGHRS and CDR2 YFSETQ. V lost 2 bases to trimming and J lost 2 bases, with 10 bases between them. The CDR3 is CASSFRGQQETQYF. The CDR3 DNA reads TGCGCCAGCAGCTTTAGAGGACAGCAAGAGACCCAGTACTTC.

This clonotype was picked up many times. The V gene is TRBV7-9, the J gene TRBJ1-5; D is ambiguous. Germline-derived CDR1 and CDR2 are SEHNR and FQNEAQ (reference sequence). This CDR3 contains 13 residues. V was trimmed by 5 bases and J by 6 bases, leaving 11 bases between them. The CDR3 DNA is TGTGCCAGCAGCCCCCTTAGAGGTCAGCCCCAGCATTTT. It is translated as CASSPLRGQPQHF.

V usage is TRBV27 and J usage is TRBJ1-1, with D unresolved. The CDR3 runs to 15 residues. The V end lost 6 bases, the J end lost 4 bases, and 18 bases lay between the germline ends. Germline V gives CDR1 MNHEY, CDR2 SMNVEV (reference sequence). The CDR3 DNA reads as TGTGCCAGCAGCCCAAGTGAGTCCCCCCCCACTGAAGCTTTCTTT. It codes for CASSPSESPPTEAFF.

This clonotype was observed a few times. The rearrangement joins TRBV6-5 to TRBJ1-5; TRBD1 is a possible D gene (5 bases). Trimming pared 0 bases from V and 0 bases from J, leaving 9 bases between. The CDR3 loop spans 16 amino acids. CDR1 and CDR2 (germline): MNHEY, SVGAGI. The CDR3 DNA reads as TGTGCCAGCAGTTACTCGGGGGGGTTTAGCAATCAGCCCCAGCATTTT. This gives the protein CASSYSGGFSNQPQHF.

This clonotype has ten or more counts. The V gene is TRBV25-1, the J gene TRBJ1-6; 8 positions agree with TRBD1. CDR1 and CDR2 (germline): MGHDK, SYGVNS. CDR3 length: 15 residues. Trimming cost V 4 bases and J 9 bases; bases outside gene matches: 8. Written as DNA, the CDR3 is TGTGCCAGCAGTGTTGGACAGGGAGCGGGTTCACCCCTCCACTTT. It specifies CASSVGQGAGSPLHF. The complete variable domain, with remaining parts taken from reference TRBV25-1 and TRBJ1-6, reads EADIYQTPRYLVIGTGKKITLECSQTMGHDKMYWYQQDPGMELHLIHYSYGVNSTEKGDLSSESTVSRIRTEHFPLTLESARPSHTSQYLCASSVGQGAGSPLHFGNGTRLTVT.

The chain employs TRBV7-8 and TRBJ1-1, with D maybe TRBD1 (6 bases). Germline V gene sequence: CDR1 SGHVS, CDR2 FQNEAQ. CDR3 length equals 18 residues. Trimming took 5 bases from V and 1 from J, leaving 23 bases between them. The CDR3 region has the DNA TGTGCCAGCAGCCCTTACACTCAAGACAGGATAAAGAACACTGAAGCTTTCTTT. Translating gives CASSPYTQDRIKNTEAFF.

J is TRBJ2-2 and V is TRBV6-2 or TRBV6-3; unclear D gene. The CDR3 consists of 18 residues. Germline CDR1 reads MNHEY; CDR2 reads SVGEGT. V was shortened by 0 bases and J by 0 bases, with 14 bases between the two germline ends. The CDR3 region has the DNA TGTGCCAGCAGTTACTCCGGGCCTCACTTCACGAACACCGGGGAGCTGTTTTTT. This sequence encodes CASSYSGPHFTNTGELFF.

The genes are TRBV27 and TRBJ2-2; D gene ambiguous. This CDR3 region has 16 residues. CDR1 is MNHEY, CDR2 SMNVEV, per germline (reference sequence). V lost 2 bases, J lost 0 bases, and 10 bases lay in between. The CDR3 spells CASSLVWRPNTGELFF. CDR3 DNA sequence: TGTGCCAGCAGTTTAGTGTGGAGACCGAACACCGGGGAGCTGTTTTTT.

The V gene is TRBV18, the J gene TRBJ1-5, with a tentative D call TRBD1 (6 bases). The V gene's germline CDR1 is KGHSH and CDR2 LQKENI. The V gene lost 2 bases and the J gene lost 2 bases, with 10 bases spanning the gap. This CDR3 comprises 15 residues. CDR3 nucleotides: TGTGCCAGCTCACCAGGGTCAGGGGGCAATCAGCCCCAGCATTTT. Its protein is CASSPGSGGNQPQHF.

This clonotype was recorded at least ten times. CDR3 amino acids: CASSSTDYGYTF. CDR3 nucleotide sequence: TGCGCCAGCAGCTCGACAGATTATGGCTACACCTTC. The V gene is TRBV5-1, the J gene TRBJ1-2; maybe TRBD1 (5 bases). The germline gives CDR1 SGHRS, CDR2 YFSETQ. This CDR3 has 12 amino acids. V was shortened by 3 bases and J by 5 bases, with 8 bases between the two germline ends.

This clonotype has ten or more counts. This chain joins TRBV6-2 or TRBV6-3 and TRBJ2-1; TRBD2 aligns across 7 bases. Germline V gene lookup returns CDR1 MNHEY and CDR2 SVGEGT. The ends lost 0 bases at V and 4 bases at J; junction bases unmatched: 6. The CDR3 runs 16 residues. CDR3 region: CASSYSGGVRYNEQFF. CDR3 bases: TGTGCCAGCAGTTACTCGGGAGGGGTCCGGTACAATGAGCAGTTCTTC.

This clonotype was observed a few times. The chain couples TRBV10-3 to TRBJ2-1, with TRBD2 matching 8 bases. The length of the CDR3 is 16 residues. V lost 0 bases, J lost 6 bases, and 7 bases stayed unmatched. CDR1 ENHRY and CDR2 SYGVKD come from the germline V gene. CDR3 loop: CAISESGAGGANEQFF. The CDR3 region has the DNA TGTGCCATCAGTGAGTCAGGGGCGGGGGGTGCCAATGAGCAGTTCTTC.

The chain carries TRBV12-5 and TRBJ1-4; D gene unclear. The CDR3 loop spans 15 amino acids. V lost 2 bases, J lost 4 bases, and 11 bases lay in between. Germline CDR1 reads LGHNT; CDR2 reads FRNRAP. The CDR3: CASGLRPPINEKLFF. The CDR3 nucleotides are TGTGCTAGTGGTTTGAGACCGCCCATTAATGAAAAACTGTTTTTT.

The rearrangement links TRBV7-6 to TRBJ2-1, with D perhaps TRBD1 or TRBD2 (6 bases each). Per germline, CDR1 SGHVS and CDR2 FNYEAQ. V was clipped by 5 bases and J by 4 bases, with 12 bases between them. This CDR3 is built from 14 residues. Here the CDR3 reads CASSRGTTYNEQFF. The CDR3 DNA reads TGTGCCAGCAGCCGCGGGACAACGTACAATGAGCAGTTCTTC.

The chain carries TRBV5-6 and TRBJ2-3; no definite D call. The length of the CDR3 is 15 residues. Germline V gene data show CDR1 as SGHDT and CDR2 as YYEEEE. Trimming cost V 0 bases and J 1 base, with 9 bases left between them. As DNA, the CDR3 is TGTGCCAGCAGCTTGGATGTATTTGGCACAGATACGCAGTATTTT. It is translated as CASSLDVFGTDTQYF. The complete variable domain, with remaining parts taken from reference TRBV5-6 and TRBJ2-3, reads DAGVTQSPTHLIKTRGQQVTLRCSPKSGHDTVSWYQQALGQGPQFIFQYYEEEERQRGNFPDRFSGHQFPNYSSELNVNALLLGDSALYLCASSLDVFGTDTQYFGPGTRLTVL.

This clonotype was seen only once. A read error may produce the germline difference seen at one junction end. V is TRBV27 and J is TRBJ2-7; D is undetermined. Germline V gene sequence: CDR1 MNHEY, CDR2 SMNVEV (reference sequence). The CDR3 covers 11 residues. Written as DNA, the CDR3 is TGTTCCAGCCGAAGCTCCTACGAGCAGTACTTC. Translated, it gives CSSRSSYEQYF.